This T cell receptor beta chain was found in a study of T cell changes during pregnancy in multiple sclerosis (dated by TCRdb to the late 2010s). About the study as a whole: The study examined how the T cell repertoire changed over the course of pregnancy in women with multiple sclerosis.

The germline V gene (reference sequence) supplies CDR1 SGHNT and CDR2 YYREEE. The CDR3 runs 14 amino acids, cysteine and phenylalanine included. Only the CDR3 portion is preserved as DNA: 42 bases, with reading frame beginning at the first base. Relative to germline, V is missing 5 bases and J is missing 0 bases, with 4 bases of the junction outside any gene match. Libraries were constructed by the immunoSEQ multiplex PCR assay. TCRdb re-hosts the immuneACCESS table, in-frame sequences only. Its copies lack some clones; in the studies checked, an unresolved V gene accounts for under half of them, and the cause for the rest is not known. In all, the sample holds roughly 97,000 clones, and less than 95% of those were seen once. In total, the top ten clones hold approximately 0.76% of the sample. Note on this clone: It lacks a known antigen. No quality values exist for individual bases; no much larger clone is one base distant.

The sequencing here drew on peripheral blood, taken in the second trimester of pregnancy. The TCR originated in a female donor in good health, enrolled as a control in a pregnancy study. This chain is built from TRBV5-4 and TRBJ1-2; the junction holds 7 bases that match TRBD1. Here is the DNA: TGTGCCAGCAGACGGGACAGCGCTAACTATGGCTACACCTTC. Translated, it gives CASRRDSANYGYTF.